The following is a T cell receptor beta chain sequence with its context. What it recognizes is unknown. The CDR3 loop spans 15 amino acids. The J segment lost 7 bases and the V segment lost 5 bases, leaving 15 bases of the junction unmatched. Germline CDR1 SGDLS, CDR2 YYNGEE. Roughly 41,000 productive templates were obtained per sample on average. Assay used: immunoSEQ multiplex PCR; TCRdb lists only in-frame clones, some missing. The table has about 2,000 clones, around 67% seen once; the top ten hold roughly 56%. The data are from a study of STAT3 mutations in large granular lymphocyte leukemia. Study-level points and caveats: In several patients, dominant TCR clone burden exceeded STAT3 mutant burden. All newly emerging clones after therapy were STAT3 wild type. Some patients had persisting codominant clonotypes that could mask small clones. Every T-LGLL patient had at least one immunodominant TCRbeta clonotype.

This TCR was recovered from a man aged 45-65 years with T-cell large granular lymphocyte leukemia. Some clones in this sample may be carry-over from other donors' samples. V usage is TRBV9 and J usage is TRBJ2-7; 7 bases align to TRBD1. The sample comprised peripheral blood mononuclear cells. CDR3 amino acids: CASSASGTDTSEQYF. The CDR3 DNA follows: TGTGCCAGCAGTGCCTCCGGGACAGATACTTCGGAGCAGTACTTC.